These T cell receptor beta chains were read from a single sample in a study of tumor-infiltrating lymphocytes in primary liver carcinoma. Each CDR3 protein gets one entry after TCRdb re-called the multiplex PCR reads with MiXCR. The sample holds a few hundred thousand distinct CDR3 sequences, roughly 60% seen once. Sequencing was carried out using peripheral blood. These receptors originate from a woman aged 25-40 years with primary liver carcinoma and hepatitis B virus infection. Each CDR3 is given with its conserved first and last residue. Each record gives: clone size, D gene, V gene, J gene, CDR3 protein, CDR3 DNA. D genes are given only for firm matches. Part of the rows lack a size; the others show once, few, many or a class for expanded clones.

once	NA	TRBV11-1	TRBJ2-2	CTCSSETGELFF	TGTACCTGCAGCTCCGAAACCGGGGAGCTGTTTTTT
NA	NA	TRBV6-2/TRBV6-3	TRBJ2-2	CASSYRENTGELFF	TGTGCCAGCAGTTATAGGGAGAATACCGGGGAGCTGTTTTTT
few	NA	TRBV12-3/TRBV12-4	TRBJ2-3	CASSLLETADTQYF	TGTGCCAGCAGTCTTTTGGAGACCGCAGATACGCAGTATTTT
few	NA	TRBV1	TRBJ2-7	CTSSRRGPFYEQYF	TGCACCAGCAGCCGCCGGGGGCCCTTCTACGAGCAGTACTTC
NA	NA	TRBV4-2	TRBJ2-7	CASSQEVSLAHDQYF	TGTGCCAGCAGCCAAGAGGTTAGTCTCGCGCACGATCAGTACTTC
many	TRBD1	TRBV11-1	TRBJ1-6	CASSQGAGNSPLHF	TGTGCCAGCAGCCAGGGGGCAGGGAATTCACCCCTCCACTTT
few	TRBD1	TRBV28	TRBJ1-5	CASSFFPGQTQSMPQHF	TGTGCCAGCAGTTTTTTTCCGGGACAGACCCAATCAATGCCCCAGCATTTT
NA	NA	TRBV5-4	TRBJ2-1	CVSSEAPPRQPAYNEQFF	TGTGTCAGCAGCGAGGCCCCCCCAAGACAGCCTGCCTACAATGAGCAGTTCTTC
NA	NA	TRBV6-1	TRBJ2-7	CAGSVSGPYEQYF	TGTGCCGGCAGTGTTAGCGGCCCCTACGAGCAGTACTTC
many	NA	TRBV29-1	TRBJ1-5	CSVSNAQGQPQHF	TGCAGCGTATCAAATGCTCAGGGACAGCCCCAGCATTTT
many	NA	TRBV6-5	TRBJ2-7	CASRDSQSYEQYF	TGTGCCAGCCGGGACTCCCAATCCTACGAGCAGTACTTC
NA	TRBD2	TRBV7-9	TRBJ2-5	CASSLGPGGFLETQYF	TGTGCCAGCAGCTTAGGCCCGGGAGGATTCCTAGAGACCCAGTACTTC
NA	NA	TRBV30	TRBJ1-2	CAWSDEGGYTF	TGTGCCTGGAGTGATGAAGGTGGCTACACCTTC
NA	TRBD1	TRBV4-1	TRBJ1-2	CASSQRTGSFYGYTF	TGCGCCAGCAGCCAAAGGACAGGGAGTTTCTATGGCTACACCTTC
few	NA	TRBV6-2/TRBV6-3	TRBJ1-1	CASSYRGGSTEAFF	TGTGCCAGCAGCTACCGGGGGGGGAGCACTGAAGCTTTCTTT
NA	NA	TRBV13	TRBJ2-1	CASSNINNEQFF	TGTGCCAGCAGCAATATAAACAATGAGCAGTTCTTC
few	TRBD1	TRBV12-3/TRBV12-4	TRBJ1-5	CASKSSGTGPQPQHF	TGTGCCAGCAAGAGTTCCGGGACAGGGCCTCAGCCCCAGCATTTT
NA	NA	TRBV11-2	TRBJ2-7	CANAGPSSSYEQYF	TGTGCCAACGCCGGGCCTTCTAGCTCCTACGAGCAGTACTTC
once	NA	TRBV13	TRBJ1-1	CASSLGPKAFF	TGTGCCAGCAGCTTAGGACCTAAAGCTTTCTTT
NA	NA	TRBV29-1	TRBJ2-7	CSVSFTRTSEQYF	TGCAGCGTTTCGTTTACGAGGACAAGCGAGCAGTACTTC
NA	TRBD1	TRBV6-2/TRBV6-3	TRBJ1-2	CASSYVSGQGYGYSF	TGTGCCAGCAGTTATGTCTCGGGACAGGGCTATGGCTACAGCTTC
NA	NA	TRBV6-5	TRBJ1-5	CASSPGASNKPQHF	TGTGCCAGCAGCCCTGGCGCAAGTAATAAGCCCCAGCATTTT
NA	TRBD2	TRBV7-9	TRBJ2-2	CASSSPPTSGIRNTGELFF	TGTGCCAGCAGCTCCCCCCCAACTAGCGGGATAAGGAACACCGGGGAGCTGTTTTTT
NA	TRBD1	TRBV14	TRBJ1-2	CASSHLPGQGARRFGYTF	TGTGCCAGCAGCCATCTTCCGGGACAGGGGGCGCGACGTTTTGGCTACACCTTC
NA	TRBD1	TRBV6-5	TRBJ1-2	CASRTGQGGRGYTF	TGTGCCAGCAGAACGGGACAGGGGGGGAGAGGCTACACCTTC
NA	NA	TRBV6-5	TRBJ2-1	CASSTGWGCNEQFF	TGTGCCAGCAGTACAGGCTGGGGCTGCAATGAGCAGTTCTTC
NA	NA	TRBV4-3	TRBJ2-7	CASSHTALPNEQYF	TGCGCCAGCAGCCACACAGCCCTTCCCAACGAGCAGTACTTC
NA	NA	TRBV5-4	TRBJ1-5	CASSLDRGGRDQPQHF	TGTGCCAGCAGCTTGGATCGGGGGGGACGGGATCAGCCCCAGCATTTT
NA	TRBD1	TRBV7-8	TRBJ1-5	CASSSSALTGGHQPQHF	TGTGCCAGCAGCTCCTCGGCCCTTACAGGGGGGCATCAGCCCCAGCATTTT
many	TRBD1	TRBV29-1	TRBJ1-5	CSVGDRGHQPQHF	TGCAGCGTTGGGGACAGGGGGCATCAGCCCCAGCATTTT
NA	NA	TRBV5-5	TRBJ2-1	CASSLRLNSYNEQFF	TGTGCCAGCAGCCTCAGACTTAACTCCTACAATGAGCAGTTCTTC
NA	NA	TRBV5-1	TRBJ1-1	CASSDAQGALEAFF	TGCGCCAGCAGTGATGCCCAAGGGGCCCTTGAAGCTTTCTTT
NA	NA	TRBV12-3/TRBV12-4	TRBJ1-3	CARQVYSGNTIYF	TGTGCGCGACAGGTTTATTCTGGAAACACCATATATTTT
few	TRBD2	TRBV9	TRBJ2-1	CASSRGTSGSAEQFF	TGTGCCAGCAGCCGTGGGACTAGCGGGAGTGCTGAGCAGTTCTTC
many	TRBD2	TRBV6-1	TRBJ2-7	CASSEAAGVAYEQYF	TGTGCCAGCAGTGAAGCAGCGGGAGTCGCCTACGAGCAGTACTTC
NA	NA	TRBV14	TRBJ2-7	CASSQDRLSGAGNVQYF	TGTGCCAGCAGCCAAGATAGGCTGTCGGGGGCGGGGAACGTGCAGTACTTC
many	NA	TRBV4-3	TRBJ1-2	CASSQDWGRVNGYTF	TGCGCCAGCAGCCAAGATTGGGGCAGGGTGAATGGCTACACCTTC
many	NA	TRBV29-1	TRBJ2-7	CSVREGLSEQYF	TGCAGCGTTCGGGAAGGGTTGAGCGAGCAGTACTTC
NA	NA	TRBV7-9	TRBJ2-2	CASSSLGGELFF	TGTGCCAGCAGTTCTCTTGGAGGGGAGCTGTTTTTT
NA	NA	TRBV4-3	TRBJ2-3	CASSQDKISVNTQYF	TGCGCCAGCAGCCAAGATAAAATCAGCGTGAATACGCAGTATTTT
NA	NA	TRBV12-3/TRBV12-4	TRBJ1-1	CASSLHGWREAFF	TGTGCCAGCAGTTTGCATGGGTGGCGTGAAGCTTTCTTC
once	NA	TRBV11-2	TRBJ2-1	CASTTIQEHFF	TGTGCCAGCACCACCATCCAAGAGCACTTCTTC
NA	NA	TRBV6-5	TRBJ1-1	CASSYGGALAHTEAFF	TGTGCCAGCAGTTACGGCGGCGCACTCGCTCACACTGAAGCTTTCTTT
NA	NA	TRBV11-2	TRBJ1-1	CAGSLYLTEAFF	TGTGCCGGCAGCTTATATCTCACTGAAGCTTTCTTT
few	TRBD1	TRBV12-3/TRBV12-4	TRBJ2-3	CATDQGDRDPTDTQYF	TGTGCCACCGACCAGGGGGACCGTGACCCCACAGATACGCAGTATTTT
NA	NA	TRBV11-2	TRBJ2-7	CATQGGGVYEQYF	TGTGCCACTCAAGGAGGGGGTGTATACGAGCAGTACTTC
few	NA	TRBV7-9	TRBJ2-5	CASSLVGHAEETQYF	TGTGCCAGCAGCTTAGTCGGACATGCCGAGGAGACCCAGTACTTC
many	TRBD2	TRBV29-1	TRBJ2-7	CSVEIRGGRVNEQYF	TGCAGCGTTGAAATTAGAGGCGGGAGGGTAAACGAGCAGTACTTC
NA	TRBD1	TRBV14	TRBJ2-7	CASSQMTGTYEQYF	TGTGCCAGCAGCCAAATGACAGGGACCTACGAGCAGTACTTC
NA	TRBD2	TRBV11-2	TRBJ2-7	CASSSTGGFIEQYF	TGTGCCAGCAGCTCAACGGGAGGTTTTATTGAGCAGTACTTC
many	NA	TRBV29-1	TRBJ2-2	CSVDVAGELFF	TGCAGCGTTGATGTCGCCGGGGAGCTGTTTTTT
NA	NA	TRBV19	TRBJ1-5	CASSIGSGNNQPQHF	TGTGCCAGTAGTATAGGGTCCGGGAACAATCAGCCCCAGCATTTT
few	NA	TRBV4-1	TRBJ1-1	CASSPVSNRANTEAFF	TGCGCCAGCAGCCCGGTCTCGAACAGGGCGAACACTGAAGCTTTCTTT
many	TRBD1	TRBV11-1	TRBJ2-7	CASSGTAPYYEQYF	TGTGCCAGCAGCGGGACAGCGCCTTACTACGAGCAGTACTTC
NA	NA	TRBV5-1	TRBJ2-1	CASDTLAESYDGQFF	TGCGCCAGCGACACTTTGGCGGAATCCTACGATGGGCAGTTCTTC
NA	TRBD2	TRBV28	TRBJ2-7	CASSLEDGELAGYSYEQYF	TGTGCCAGCAGTTTGGAGGATGGGGAACTAGCGGGGTACTCCTACGAGCAGTACTTC
NA	NA	TRBV11-2	TRBJ2-1	CASSLGLEFEQFF	TGTGCTAGCAGCTTAGGTCTAGAGTTTGAGCAGTTCTTC
NA	TRBD1	TRBV6-6	TRBJ1-1	CASVTGALNTEAFF	TGTGCCAGCGTCACAGGGGCCTTGAACACTGAAGCTTTCTTT
NA	NA	TRBV6-5	TRBJ1-1	CASSPTFSTEAFF	TGTGCCAGCAGTCCCACGTTTAGCACTGAAGCTTTCTTT